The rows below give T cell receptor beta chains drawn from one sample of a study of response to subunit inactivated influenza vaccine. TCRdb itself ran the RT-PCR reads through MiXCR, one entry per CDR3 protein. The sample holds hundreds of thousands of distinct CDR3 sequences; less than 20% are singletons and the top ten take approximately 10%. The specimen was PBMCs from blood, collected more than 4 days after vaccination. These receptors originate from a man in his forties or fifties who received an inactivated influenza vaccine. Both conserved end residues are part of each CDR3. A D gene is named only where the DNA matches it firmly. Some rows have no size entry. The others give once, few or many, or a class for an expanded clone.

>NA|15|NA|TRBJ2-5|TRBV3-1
CASSQATQNTIAQYF
TGTGCCAGCAGCCAAGCAACTCAAAACACCATCGCCCAGTACTTC
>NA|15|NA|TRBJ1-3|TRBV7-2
CASRPGGVSGNTIYF
TGTGCCAGCAGACCCGGTGGGGTCTCTGGAAACACCATATATTTT
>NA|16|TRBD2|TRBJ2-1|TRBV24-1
CATSGPGLARDYEQFF
TGTGCCACCAGTGGCCCAGGACTAGCGCGGGATTATGAGCAGTTCTTC
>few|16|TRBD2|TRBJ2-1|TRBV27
CASSLRVLAGTDEQFF
TGTGCCAGCAGTTTAAGGGTACTAGCGGGGACGGATGAGCAGTTCTTC
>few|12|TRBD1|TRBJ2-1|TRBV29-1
CSVWTGGNEQFF
TGCAGCGTTTGGACAGGGGGCAATGAGCAGTTCTTC
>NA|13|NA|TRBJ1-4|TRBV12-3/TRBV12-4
CASSLGPAEKLFF
TGTGCCAGCAGTCTGGGGCCAGCGGAAAAACTGTTTTTT
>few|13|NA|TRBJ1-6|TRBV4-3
CASSQVGGSPLHF
TGCGCCAGCAGCCAAGTGGGGGGATCACCCCTCCACTTT
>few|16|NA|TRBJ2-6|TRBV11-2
CASSPLRGSGANVLTF
TGTGCCAGCAGCCCACTCAGGGGATCTGGGGCCAACGTCCTGACTTTC
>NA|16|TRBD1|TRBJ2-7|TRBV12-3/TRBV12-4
CAIRGRLGQGLYEQYF
TGTGCCATCCGGGGGCGGTTAGGACAGGGTCTGTACGAGCAGTACTTC
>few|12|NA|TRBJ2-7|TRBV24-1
CATSGSGPKQYF
TGTGCCACCAGTGGGTCGGGACCTAAGCAGTACTTC
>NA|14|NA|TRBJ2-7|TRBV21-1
CASSEKTGDYEQYF
TGTGCCAGCAGCGAAAAAACAGGGGACTACGAGCAGTACTTC
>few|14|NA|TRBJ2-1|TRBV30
CAWNWQGFYNEQFF
TGTGCCTGGAATTGGCAGGGGTTCTACAATGAGCAGTTCTTC
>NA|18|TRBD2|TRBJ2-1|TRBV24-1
CATSDRGLAGVGNYEQFF
TGTGCCACCAGTGATCGGGGACTAGCGGGAGTAGGTAACTATGAGCAGTTCTTC
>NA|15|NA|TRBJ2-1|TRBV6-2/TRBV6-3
CASLIDGGRRYEQFF
TGTGCCAGCCTTATTGATGGGGGGCGTAGGTATGAGCAGTTCTTC
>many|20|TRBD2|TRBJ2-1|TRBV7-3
CASRPDRGSIETSAYNEQFF
TGTGCCAGCAGACCCGACCGGGGGTCAATCGAAACTAGCGCGTACAATGAGCAGTTCTTC
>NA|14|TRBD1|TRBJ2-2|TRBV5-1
CASQTGANTGELFF
TGCGCCAGCCAGACAGGGGCCAACACCGGGGAGCTGTTTTTT
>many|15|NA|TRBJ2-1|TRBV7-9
CASSLAGGGSNEQFF
TGTGCCAGCAGCTTAGCAGGGGGGGGTTCGAATGAGCAGTTCTTC
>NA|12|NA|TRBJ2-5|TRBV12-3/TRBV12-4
CASGGSKGTQYF
TGTGCCAGCGGCGGTTCGAAGGGGACCCAGTACTTC
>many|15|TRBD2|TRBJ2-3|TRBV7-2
CASSLAGTSVRTQYF
TGTGCCAGCAGCTTAGCCGGGACTAGCGTGCGTACGCAGTATTTT
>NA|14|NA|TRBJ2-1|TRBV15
CATSRGNGDNEQFF
TGTGCCACCAGCAGAGGTAATGGTGACAATGAGCAGTTCTTC
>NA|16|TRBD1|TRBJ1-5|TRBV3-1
CASSPGTGWSNQPQHF
TGTGCCAGCAGCCCTGGGACAGGGTGGAGCAATCAGCCCCAGCATTTT
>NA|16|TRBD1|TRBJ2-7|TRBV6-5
CASSYPTGTGGNEQYF
TGTGCCAGCAGTTATCCAACCGGGACAGGGGGAAACGAGCAGTACTTC
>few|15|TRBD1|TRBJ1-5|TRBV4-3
CASSLDRGTDQPQHF
TGCGCCAGCAGCCTCGACAGGGGGACCGATCAGCCCCAGCATTTT
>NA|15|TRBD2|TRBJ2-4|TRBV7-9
CASSGTSGLSDIQYF
TGTGCCAGCAGCGGGACTAGCGGTCTTAGCGACATTCAGTACTTC
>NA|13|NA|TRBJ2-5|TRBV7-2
CASSPEMGVTQYF
TGTGCCAGCAGCCCAGAGATGGGGGTGACCCAGTACTTC
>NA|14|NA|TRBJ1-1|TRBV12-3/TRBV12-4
CASSLFGENTEAFF
TGTGCCAGCAGTTTATTTGGGGAGAACACTGAAGCTTTCTTT
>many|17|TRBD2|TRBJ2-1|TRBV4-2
CASSQETGTSGGLRQFF
TGTGCCAGCAGCCAGGAAACCGGGACTAGCGGGGGGTTGAGGCAGTTCTTC
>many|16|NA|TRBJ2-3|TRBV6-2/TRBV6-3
CASSYGLRGSTDTQYF
TGTGCCAGCAGTTACGGTTTGCGGGGCTCCACAGATACGCAGTATTTT
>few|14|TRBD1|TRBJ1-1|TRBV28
CASSRDRPNTEAFF
TGTGCCAGCAGTCGGGACAGACCGAACACTGAAGCTTTCTTT
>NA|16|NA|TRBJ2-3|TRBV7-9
CASSLIGPRGTDTQYF
TGTGCCAGCAGCTTAATAGGGCCAAGGGGCACAGATACGCAGTATTTT
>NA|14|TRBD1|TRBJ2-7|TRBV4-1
CASSHRQGNYEQYF
TGCGCCAGCAGCCACCGACAGGGAAACTACGAGCAGTACTTC
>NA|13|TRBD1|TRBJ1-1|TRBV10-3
CAISEAGGTEAFF
TGTGCCATCAGTGAGGCAGGGGGAACTGAAGCTTTCTTT
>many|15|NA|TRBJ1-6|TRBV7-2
CASSLTGLQNSPLHF
TGTGCCAGCAGCTTAACGGGACTACAGAATTCACCCCTCCACTTT
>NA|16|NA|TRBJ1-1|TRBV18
CASSPLTQGLNTEAFF
TGTGCCAGCTCACCACTAACTCAGGGGCTGAACACTGAAGCTTTCTTT
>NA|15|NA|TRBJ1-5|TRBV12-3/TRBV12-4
CASTGGGNLNQPQHF
TGTGCCAGCACTGGGGGCGGAAATCTCAATCAGCCCCAGCATTTT
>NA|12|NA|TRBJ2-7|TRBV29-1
CSALQGPYEQYF
TGCAGCGCATTACAGGGCCCCTACGAGCAGTACTTC
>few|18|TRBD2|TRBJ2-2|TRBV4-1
CASSQVVSGTSGTGELFF
TGCGCCAGCAGCCAAGTCGTCTCCGGGACTAGCGGTACCGGGGAGCTGTTTTTT
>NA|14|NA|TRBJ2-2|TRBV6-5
CASSHRDRGGELFF
TGTGCCAGCAGTCACCGGGACCGAGGCGGGGAGCTGTTTTTT
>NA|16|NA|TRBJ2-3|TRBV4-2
CASSQESSRRTDTQYF
TGTGCCAGCAGCCAAGAGTCTAGCCGCCGCACAGATACGCAGTATTTT
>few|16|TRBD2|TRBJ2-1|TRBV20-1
CSARNFGLAGEGEQFF
TGCAGTGCTAGAAATTTTGGACTAGCGGGAGAGGGTGAGCAGTTCTTC
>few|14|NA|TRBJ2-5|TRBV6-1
CASSEGSLWETQYF
TGTGCCAGCAGTGAAGGGTCCCTCTGGGAGACCCAGTACTTC
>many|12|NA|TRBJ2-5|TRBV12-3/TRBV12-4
CASSSAAFDQYF
TGTGCCAGCAGTTCCGCCGCTTTCGACCAGTACTTC
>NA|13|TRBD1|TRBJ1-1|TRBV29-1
CSVTGALNTEAFF
TGCAGCGTTACAGGGGCGTTGAACACTGAAGCTTTCTTT
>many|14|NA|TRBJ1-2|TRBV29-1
CSVVQGGSNYGYTF
TGCAGCGTTGTACAGGGTGGGTCTAACTATGGCTACACCTTC
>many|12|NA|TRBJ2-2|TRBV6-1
CASSVSAGELFF
TGTGCCAGCAGCGTTTCGGCCGGGGAGCTGTTTTTT
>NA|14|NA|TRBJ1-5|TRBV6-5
CASSYSRRDQPQHF
TGTGCCAGCAGTTACTCCCGGAGGGATCAGCCCCAGCATTTT
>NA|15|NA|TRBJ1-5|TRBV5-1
CASSLGDSLGQPQHF
TGCGCCAGCAGCTTGGGGGACTCTTTGGGTCAGCCCCAGCATTTT
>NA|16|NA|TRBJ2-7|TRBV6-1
CASRLTLSALGYEQYF
TGTGCCAGCAGGCTGACCCTTAGCGCATTGGGTTACGAGCAGTACTTC
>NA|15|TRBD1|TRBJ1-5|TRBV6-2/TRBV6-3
CASRRTGESNQPQHF
TGTGCCAGCAGACGGACAGGGGAAAGCAATCAGCCCCAGCATTTT
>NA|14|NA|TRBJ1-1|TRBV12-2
CASRSPGGDTEAFF
TGTGCAAGTCGCTCACCGGGAGGGGACACTGAAGCGTTCTTT